The source of this T cell receptor beta chain is a study of shared clonotypes between healthy human individuals. For the study at large: The cohort comprised two women and a few men. Their ages spanned 18 to 49 years.

In its sample, this clone was seen once. Its antigen is unknown. Regarding the study as a whole: Large depth notwithstanding, sorted-subset sequencing proved incomplete by rarefaction.

A CD45RA-negative memory subset and a CD45RA+ naive subset were separated from the CD4+ cells. The junction had 1 base not matched to a gene; V was cut back by 2 bases and J by 0 bases. CDR1 is SNHLY and CDR2 is FYNNEI in the germline V gene. This CDR3 is 14 amino acids long. TCRdb's copy holds only in-frame clones and misses some; the assay was immunoSEQ multiplex PCR. There are around 700,000 clones in the sample; under 80% occur only once, and over 1.5% lies in the top ten. Sequencing used memory CD4+ T cells sorted from blood. The subset is: CD45RA-negative fraction. The TCR was taken from a young woman in good health. The chain is built from TRBV2 and TRBJ2-7; 7 bases align to TRBD2. CDR3 sequence reads: CASSERTSSYEQYF. CDR3 coding DNA: TGTGCCAGCAGTGAACGGACTAGCTCCTACGAGCAGTACTTC.